The 8 T cell receptor beta chains presented below share a single source sample, sequenced in a study of T-cell memory formation after mild COVID-19. TCRdb reanalysed the 5' RACE reads using MiXCR and keeps one entry per CDR3 protein. The data hold 300,000 to 400,000 distinct CDR3 sequences, with less than 20% observed a single time. Material for sequencing was PBMCs or a T cell subset sorted from them (not recorded which). The receptor set was obtained from a man aged 18 to 30 who had mild COVID-19 (a few samples of this study predate the infection). Cell type and time point are not known.

This clonotype appeared a few times. V is TRBV28 and J is TRBJ2-5, with D unresolved. Germline lookup yields CDR1 MDHEN and CDR2 SYDVKM. Deletions cut 6 bases from V and 5 bases from J, with 7 bases between. The CDR3 consists of 11 residues. CDR3 residues: CASRTNETQYF. CDR3 DNA: TGTGCCAGCAGGACAAACGAGACCCAGTACTTC.

V and J are TRBV11-2 and TRBJ2-2, with 7 bases lining up with TRBD2. Per the germline V gene, CDR1 is SGHAT and CDR2 is FQNNGV. The CDR3 contains 17 residues. V shed 0 bases, J shed 2 bases, and the junction held 6 bases outside the gene matches. The CDR3 loop is CASSLDGRGINTGELFF. In DNA form, the CDR3 reads TGTGCCAGCAGCTTAGATGGGCGGGGGATAAACACCGGGGAGCTGTTTTTT.

The chain carries TRBV14 and TRBJ2-5, with a weak D call TRBD2 (5 bases). The CDR3 is 14 residues long. V dropped 4 bases and J dropped 5 bases, with 14 bases sitting between them. Germline V gives CDR1 SGHDN, CDR2 FVKESK. The CDR3 reads CASSRNGIRETQYF. CDR3 coding DNA: TGTGCCAGCAGCCGGAACGGGATTCGCGAGACCCAGTACTTC.

This clonotype was counted between two and nine times. This sequence joins TRBV7-9 and TRBJ2-4; TRBD1 agrees at 7 bases. This CDR3 has 14 amino acids. The J segment lost 8 bases and the V segment lost 6 bases, leaving 10 bases of the junction unmatched. CDR1 and CDR2 (germline): SEHNR, FQNEAQ (reference sequence). Here the CDR3 DNA reads TGTGCCAGCAGATCGTCGGGGACAGTGGACATTCAGTACTTC. Its translation: CASRSSGTVDIQYF.

This clonotype was detected only a few times. The chain links TRBV11-3 to TRBJ2-6; D is possibly TRBD2 (7 bases). Germline loops: CDR1 SGHNT, CDR2 YENEEA. V dropped 5 bases and J dropped 0 bases, with 11 bases sitting between them. The CDR3 sequence is 16 residues long. This chain's CDR3 is CASSLGGASGANVLTF. As DNA, the CDR3 is TGTGCCAGCAGCCTAGGGGGGGCCTCTGGGGCCAACGTCCTGACTTTC.

V and J are TRBV5-4 and TRBJ2-5, with TRBD2 matching 13 bases. The CDR3 consists of 17 residues. Germline assignment: CDR1 SGHNT and CDR2 YYREEE (reference sequence). V shed 0 bases, J shed 0 bases, and the junction held 2 bases outside the gene matches. The chain's CDR3 is CASSLGTSGGYQETQYF. CDR3 DNA sequence: TGTGCCAGCAGCTTGGGGACTAGCGGGGGTTACCAAGAGACCCAGTACTTC.

This clonotype has only a few counts. CDR3 region: CASSSIGGELFF. CDR3 DNA: TGTGCCAGCAGCTCCATCGGGGGGGAGCTGTTTTTT. The rearrangement joins TRBV11-3 to TRBJ2-2; D gene uncertain. Germline V gene sequence: CDR1 SGHNT, CDR2 YENEEA. CDR3 length equals 12 residues. Trimming cost V 4 bases and J 8 bases, with 8 bases left between them.

This chain connects TRBV4-1 to TRBJ2-7; 7 positions match TRBD2. Trimming took 0 bases from V and 5 from J; bases not matched to a gene: 7. The germline V gene encodes CDR1 MGHRA and CDR2 YSYEKL. The CDR3 totals 15 residues. CDR3 in amino acids: CASSQEWWAGDEQYF. CDR3 sequence (DNA): TGCGCCAGCAGCCAAGAATGGTGGGCGGGGGACGAGCAGTACTTC.